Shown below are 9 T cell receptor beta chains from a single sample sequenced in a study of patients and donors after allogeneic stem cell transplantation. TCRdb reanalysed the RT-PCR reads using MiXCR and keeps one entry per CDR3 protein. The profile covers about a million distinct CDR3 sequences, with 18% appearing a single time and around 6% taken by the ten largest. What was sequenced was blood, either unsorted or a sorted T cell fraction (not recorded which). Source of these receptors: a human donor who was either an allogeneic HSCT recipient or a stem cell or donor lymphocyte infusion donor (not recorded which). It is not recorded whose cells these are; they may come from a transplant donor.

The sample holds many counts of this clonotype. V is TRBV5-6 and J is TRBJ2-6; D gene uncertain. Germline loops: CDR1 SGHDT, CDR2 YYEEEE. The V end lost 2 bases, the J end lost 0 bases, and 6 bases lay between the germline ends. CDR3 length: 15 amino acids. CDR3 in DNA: TGTGCCAGCAGCTTTAGGGTCTCTGGGGCCAACGTCCTGACTTTC. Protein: CASSFRVSGANVLTF.

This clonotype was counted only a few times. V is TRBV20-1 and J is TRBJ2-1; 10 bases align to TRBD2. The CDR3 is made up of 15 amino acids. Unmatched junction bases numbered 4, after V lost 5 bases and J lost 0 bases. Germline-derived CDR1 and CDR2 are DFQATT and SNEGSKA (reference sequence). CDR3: CSAPRTSGSYNEQFF. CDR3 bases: TGCAGTGCTCCCCGGACTAGCGGCTCCTACAATGAGCAGTTCTTC.

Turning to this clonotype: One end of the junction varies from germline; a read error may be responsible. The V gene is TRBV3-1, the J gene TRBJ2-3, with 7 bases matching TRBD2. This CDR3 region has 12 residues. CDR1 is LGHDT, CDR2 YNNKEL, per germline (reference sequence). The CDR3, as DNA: TGTGCCAGCAGCCAAGGAGCGGGGCCCCAGGGTTTT. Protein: CASSQGAGPQGF.

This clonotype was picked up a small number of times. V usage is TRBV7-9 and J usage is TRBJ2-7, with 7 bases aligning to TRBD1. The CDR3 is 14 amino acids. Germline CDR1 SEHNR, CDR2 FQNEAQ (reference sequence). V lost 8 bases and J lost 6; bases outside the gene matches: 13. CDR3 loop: CASHNPNRGAEQYF. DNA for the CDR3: TGTGCCAGCCATAACCCTAACAGGGGAGCCGAGCAGTACTTC.

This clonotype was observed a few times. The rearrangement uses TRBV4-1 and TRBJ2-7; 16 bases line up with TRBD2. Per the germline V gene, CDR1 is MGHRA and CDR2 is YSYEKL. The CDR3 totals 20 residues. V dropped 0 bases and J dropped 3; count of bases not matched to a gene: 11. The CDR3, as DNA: TGCGCCAGCAGCCAAGATTTACCCGGGACTAGCGGGAGGGCCGGCTACGAGCAGTACTTC. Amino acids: CASSQDLPGTSGRAGYEQYF.

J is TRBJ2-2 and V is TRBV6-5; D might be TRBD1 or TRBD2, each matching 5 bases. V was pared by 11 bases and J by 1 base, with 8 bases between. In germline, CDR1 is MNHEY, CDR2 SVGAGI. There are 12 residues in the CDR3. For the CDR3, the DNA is TGTGCCGGGGGACGGAACACCGGGGAGCTGTTTTTT. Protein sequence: CAGGRNTGELFF.

The CDR3 here is CASIAFGAGNTEAFF. The DNA of the CDR3 is TGTGCCAGCATCGCGTTTGGGGCCGGGAACACTGAAGCTTTCTTT. The chain carries TRBV7-6 and TRBJ1-1, with D possibly TRBD1 on 5 matching bases. The CDR3 spans 15 residues. Germline loops: CDR1 SGHVS, CDR2 FNYEAQ. The V end was cut by 7 bases, the J end by 1 base, with 16 bases between.

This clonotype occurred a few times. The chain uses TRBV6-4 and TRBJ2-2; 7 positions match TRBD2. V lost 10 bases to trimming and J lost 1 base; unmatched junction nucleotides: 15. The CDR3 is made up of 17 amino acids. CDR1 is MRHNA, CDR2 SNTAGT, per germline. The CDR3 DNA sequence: TGTGCCACCTCCCCGACGGCGGGAGAAAGGAACACCGGGGAGCTGTTTTTT. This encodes CATSPTAGERNTGELFF.

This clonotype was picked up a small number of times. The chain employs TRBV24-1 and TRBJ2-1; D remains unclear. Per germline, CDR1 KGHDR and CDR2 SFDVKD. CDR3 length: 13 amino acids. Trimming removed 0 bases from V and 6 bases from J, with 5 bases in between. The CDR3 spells CATSDLWSNEQFF. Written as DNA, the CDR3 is TGTGCCACCAGTGATTTGTGGTCCAATGAGCAGTTCTTC.